This T cell receptor beta chain was recovered during a study of regulatory T cells in long-lasting Graves disease. Study findings and constraints: Under persistent disease, TRBV28, TRBJ1-2 and TRBJ2-5 were used preferentially.

The V end lost 4 bases, the J end lost 7 bases, and 14 bases lay between the germline ends. Germline V gene lookup returns CDR1 SNHLY and CDR2 FYNNEI. The CDR3 sequence is 14 residues long. Construction of the TCR beta libraries employed iRepertoire HTBI primers in conjunction with Arm-PCR of CDR3 regions. A single record per CDR3 protein comes from TCRdb applying MiXCR to the multiplex PCR reads. Counted here are roughly 400,000 distinct CDR3 sequences, around 16% occurring once; the ten biggest clones make up approximately 7.8%. This clonotype appeared many times. What it recognizes is unknown. Time point noted: newly diagnosed GD, antithyroid drugs for less than 3 months. Making the TCR library involved RNA that had been extracted from PBMCs. These data also featured in a second study, about T cells in Graves' hyperthyroidism and ophthalmopathy. That study adds: A first-round RT-PCR of the TCR CDR3 used the HTBI primer set. Ophthalmopathy and stable hyperthyroidism were separated by a 13 V-J model.

Sequencing used peripheral blood mononuclear cells (PBMCs), obtained at new diagnosis, from a patient treated with antithyroid drugs. The gene calls are TRBV2 and TRBJ1-5; weak D call: TRBD1 (6 bases). The TCR sequence derives from a woman aged 40 to 49 with Graves disease. The CDR3 loop reads CASSGGGGGQPQHF. CDR3 sequence (DNA): TGTGCCAGCAGTGGGGGGGGGGGCGGCCAGCCCCAGCATTTT.